These 27 T cell receptor beta chains originate from one sample sequenced in a study of blood T cell repertoires in COVID-19. This table comes from immunoSEQ multiplex PCR, and its TCRdb copy is limited to in-frame clones, with some not included. The table records around 250,000 clones, roughly 86% of them present only once. Specimen: peripheral blood. Source of these receptors: a man aged 40-49 years with active or convalescent COVID-19.

The sample holds one count of this clone. The V gene is TRBV7-9, the J gene TRBJ2-3; 11 bases match TRBD2. The CDR3 is 16 residues long. Germline assignment: CDR1 SEHNR and CDR2 FQNEAQ (reference sequence). The V gene end was trimmed by 3 bases and the J gene end by 3 bases; junction bases not matched to a gene: 5. The CDR3 DNA sequence: TGTGCCAGCAGCTTGGTAGCGGGGGGGTTTACAGATACGCAGTATTTT. It yields the protein CASSLVAGGFTDTQYF.

The chain links TRBV5-4 to TRBJ1-6; D not resolved. Germline CDR1 reads SGHNT; CDR2 reads YYREEE (reference sequence). CDR3 length: 14 residues. Trimming took off 0 bases at V and 7 bases at J, with 8 bases between the two ends. CDR3: CASSLEQLNSPLHF. DNA of the CDR3: TGTGCCAGCAGCTTGGAACAGTTAAATTCACCCCTCCACTTT.

This chain joins TRBV28 and TRBJ1-3; tentative D call: TRBD1 (5 bases). Deletions cut 7 bases from V and 0 bases from J, with 16 bases between. Germline V gives CDR1 MDHEN, CDR2 SYDVKM. The CDR3 loop spans 16 amino acids. In DNA form, the CDR3 reads TGTGCCAGCACCTTGGGGGGACTAGTCTCTGGAAACACCATATATTTT. It codes for CASTLGGLVSGNTIYF.

The chain recombines TRBV2 with TRBJ2-2, with unresolved D. Germline assignment: CDR1 SNHLY and CDR2 FYNNEI. This CDR3 region has 15 residues. The V end lost 3 bases, the J end lost 6 bases, and 14 bases lay between the germline ends. CDR3 in amino acids: CASSEIRQVAGELFF. CDR3 in DNA: TGTGCCAGCAGTGAGATTCGACAAGTAGCCGGGGAGCTGTTTTTT.

This clone was seen a single time. The V gene is TRBV2, the J gene TRBJ2-1; TRBD2 agrees at 14 bases. This CDR3 has 20 residues. The V gene end was trimmed by 7 bases and the J gene end by 5 bases; junction bases not matched to a gene: 19. Germline lookup yields CDR1 SNHLY and CDR2 FYNNEI. CDR3 protein: CASTGILDKPGLAGDNEQFF. CDR3 nucleotides: TGTGCCAGCACCGGGATTCTAGATAAACCGGGACTAGCGGGAGACAATGAGCAGTTCTTC.

The genes are TRBV18 and TRBJ2-7; possibly TRBD1 for D (5 bases). The V gene lost 0 bases and the J gene lost 5 bases, with 17 bases spanning the gap. The germline gives CDR1 KGHSH, CDR2 LQKENI. The CDR3 consists of 16 residues. CDR3 residues: CASSPPGRVKWDEQYF. DNA of the CDR3: TGTGCCAGCTCACCACCGGGCAGGGTAAAGTGGGACGAGCAGTACTTC.

The chain carries TRBV30 and TRBJ1-5; TRBD1 matches 7 bases. The V and J ends lost 4 bases and 5 bases, in that order; junction bases with no gene match: 5. Germline V gene lookup returns CDR1 GTSNPN and CDR2 SVGIG (reference sequence). The CDR3 has 13 amino acids. The CDR3 is CAWTGGWDQPQHF. The CDR3 bases are TGTGCCTGGACAGGGGGGTGGGATCAGCCCCAGCATTTT.

The chain employs TRBV28 and TRBJ1-5, with D possibly TRBD1 on 6 matching bases. Trimming stripped 6 bases from V and 3 bases from J, with 12 bases between. CDR1 and CDR2 from the germline V gene are MDHEN and SYDVKM. This CDR3 comprises 14 residues. The CDR3 DNA reads TGTGCCAGCAGCTCAGGACAGTTCAATCAGCCCCAGCATTTT. Translated, it gives CASSSGQFNQPQHF.

The CDR3 nucleotides are TGTGCCAGCAGTTACTCCGTTTCTTGGCCCTATGGCTACACCTTC. It specifies CASSYSVSWPYGYTF. The chain has TRBV6-5 and TRBJ1-2; D is undetermined. This CDR3 contains 15 residues. Germline V gives CDR1 MNHEY, CDR2 SVGAGI. The V gene lost 0 bases and the J gene lost 4 bases, with 12 bases spanning the gap.

DNA for the CDR3: TGTGCCAACAGAGTATCAGCGGGGGGAAAAACCAATGAGCAGTTCTTC. Its protein product is CANRVSAGGKTNEQFF. V and J are TRBV2 and TRBJ2-1, with TRBD2 identical over 9 bases. The CDR3 length is 16 residues. The germline gives CDR1 SNHLY, CDR2 FYNNEI. The V gene end was trimmed by 10 bases and the J gene end by 6 bases; junction bases not matched to a gene: 16.

The V gene is TRBV9, the J gene TRBJ1-6, with D possibly matching TRBD1 (5 bases). V was cut by 0 bases and J by 8 bases, with 9 bases left in between. The CDR3 length is 14 residues. Per the germline V gene, CDR1 is SGDLS and CDR2 is YYNGEE. The CDR3: CASSVADRYSPLHF. DNA for the CDR3: TGTGCCAGCAGCGTAGCAGACAGATATTCACCCCTCCACTTT.

The CDR3: CASSIQGQGLAKNIQYF. DNA of the CDR3: TGTGCCAGTAGTATCCAGGGACAGGGACTAGCCAAAAACATTCAGTACTTC. The chain couples TRBV19 to TRBJ2-4, with 9 bases aligning to TRBD1. The length of the CDR3 is 17 residues. Germline V gene data show CDR1 as LNHDA and CDR2 as SQIVND (reference sequence). V was clipped by 3 bases and J by 0 bases; unmatched bases: 6.

CDR3 region: CASRISGGPYNEQFF. CDR3 nucleotides: TGTGCCAGTAGGATTAGCGGGGGTCCCTACAATGAGCAGTTCTTC. The chain employs TRBV19 and TRBJ2-1, with 9 bases lining up with TRBD2. Looked up from germline, CDR1 is LNHDA and CDR2 is SQIVND (reference sequence). V gave up 6 bases and J gave up 2 bases; unmatched junction bases: 5. This CDR3 has 15 residues.

This clone was seen a single time. The CDR3 coding sequence is TGTGCCAGCAGTCAACCTCGCGGACTTTTCTATGGCTACACCTTC. It translates to CASSQPRGLFYGYTF. The chain combines TRBV6-5 with TRBJ1-2, with D unclear. Germline assignment: CDR1 MNHEY and CDR2 SVGAGI. CDR3 length: 15 amino acids. Trimming removed 5 bases from V and 4 bases from J, with 17 bases in between.

The chain is built from TRBV11-2 and TRBJ1-4, with no clear D. The germline V and J ends were trimmed by 5 bases and 4 bases, with 14 bases remaining between them. This CDR3 is built from 15 residues. The germline CDR1 and CDR2 sequences are SGHAT and FQNNGV. CDR3 sequence (DNA): TGTGCCAGCAGCGTCAGTTTCGGAGATAATGAAAAACTGTTTTTT. Translation gives CASSVSFGDNEKLFF.

The rearrangement joins TRBV5-6 to TRBJ1-1; D is undetermined. Trimming stripped 2 bases from V and 5 bases from J, with 13 bases between. The CDR3 consists of 14 residues. Germline V gene data show CDR1 as SGHDT and CDR2 as YYEEEE. Here the CDR3 reads CASSFWRMRTEAFF. CDR3 sequence (DNA): TGTGCCAGCAGCTTCTGGCGTATGAGGACTGAAGCTTTCTTT.

The chain uses TRBV18 and TRBJ2-2, with D possibly matching TRBD1 (5 bases). Germline-derived CDR1 and CDR2 are KGHSH and LQKENI. This CDR3 spans 17 amino acids. Trimming took 5 bases from V and 0 from J, leaving 16 bases between them. The DNA for the CDR3 is TGTGCCAGCTCATTACAGGTCCGAGGCGCGAACACCGGGGAGCTGTTTTTT. Translating gives CASSLQVRGANTGELFF.

This clone is a singleton in its sample. The chain joins TRBV12-5 to TRBJ2-1; TRBD1 aligns across 10 bases. V was clipped by 2 bases and J by 5 bases; unmatched bases: 12. CDR1 and CDR2 (germline): LGHNT, FRNRAP. This CDR3 region has 18 residues. The CDR3 coding sequence is TGTGCTAGTGGTTTGCCACCGCCGACAGGGGGCTTACACAATGAGCAGTTCTTC. Its protein is CASGLPPPTGGLHNEQFF.

The chain links TRBV29-1 to TRBJ1-3; D perhaps matches TRBD1 (6 bases). The CDR3 extends over 15 amino acids. Germline CDR1 reads SQVTM; CDR2 reads ANQGSEA. Trimming stripped 1 base from V and 2 bases from J, with 12 bases between. CDR3 nucleotide sequence: TGCAGCGTTGAAGTTCTTCACAGGGCTGGAAACACCATATATTTT. It translates to CSVEVLHRAGNTIYF.

This chain connects TRBV28 to TRBJ1-1; D is unresolved. The germline V gene has CDR1 MDHEN and CDR2 SYDVKM. CDR3 length: 14 residues. Trimming pared 5 bases from V and 2 bases from J, leaving 12 bases between. The CDR3 protein is CASSNIGRNTEAFF. CDR3 coding DNA: TGTGCCAGCAGTAACATCGGGAGAAACACTGAAGCTTTCTTT.

The table lists this clone with a few counts. The chain combines TRBV2 with TRBJ1-6; D possibly corresponds to TRBD1 (6 bases). CDR3 length: 13 amino acids. From germline, CDR1 is SNHLY and CDR2 FYNNEI. V shed 10 bases and J shed 7 bases, with 14 bases lying between them. CDR3 amino acids: CANLQGPNSPLHF. The CDR3 DNA reads as TGTGCCAACCTACAGGGTCCCAATTCACCCCTCCACTTT.

A single count supports this clone. The chain has TRBV3-1 (or the pseudogene TRBV3-2) and TRBJ1-2, with TRBD1 identical over 9 bases. CDR1 is LGHDT and CDR2 is YNNKEL in the germline V gene (reference sequence). The V gene end was trimmed by 6 bases and the J gene end by 1 base; junction bases not matched to a gene: 3. The CDR3 is made up of 14 amino acids. The DNA for the CDR3 is TGTGCCAGCAGTCGGACAGGGGATAACTATGGCTACACCTTC. It encodes CASSRTGDNYGYTF.

The chain links TRBV6-4 to TRBJ2-7; D perhaps matches TRBD2 (7 bases). With 0 bases removed from V and 6 bases from J, the gap between germline ends came to 9 bases. Germline V gene lookup returns CDR1 MRHNA and CDR2 SNTAGT. This CDR3 spans 13 amino acids. This CDR3 reads CASSDSRGGEQYF. The CDR3 region has the DNA TGTGCCAGCAGTGACTCAAGGGGGGGCGAGCAGTACTTC.

The CDR3 is CATSQGATNEKLFF. CDR3 bases: TGTGCCACAAGTCAGGGGGCAACTAATGAAAAACTGTTTTTT. The J gene is TRBJ1-4, the V gene TRBV24-1, with 7 bases lining up with TRBD1. Germline V gene data show CDR1 as KGHDR and CDR2 as SFDVKD. The CDR3 contains 14 residues. Losses at the gene ends were 10 bases for V and 0 bases for J; bases not matched to a gene: 4.

This chain links TRBV7-9 with TRBJ1-4; D gene uncertain. The V end lost 6 bases, the J end lost 8 bases, and 13 bases lay between the germline ends. The CDR3 consists of 13 residues. From germline, CDR1 is SEHNR and CDR2 FQNEAQ (reference sequence). CDR3 sequence: CASREVIAEKLFF. In DNA form, the CDR3 reads TGTGCCAGCAGAGAGGTCATCGCGGAAAAACTGTTTTTT. Together with reference TRBV7-9 and TRBJ1-4, the CDR3 gives the full variable domain: DTGVSQNPRHKITKRGQNVTFRCDPISEHNRLYWYRQTLGQGPEFLTYFQNEAQLEKSRLLSDRFSAERPKGSFSTLEIQRTEQGDSAMYLCASREVIAEKLFFGSGTQLSVL.

The chain employs TRBV3-1 (or the pseudogene TRBV3-2) and TRBJ2-1, with TRBD2 identical over 7 bases. Germline CDR1 is LGHDT and CDR2 is YNNKEL (reference sequence). V lost 3 bases and J lost 1; bases outside the gene matches: 6. The CDR3 covers 16 residues. CDR3 bases: TGTGCCAGCAGCCATGCGGGACTAACTTCCTACAATGAGCAGTTCTTC. Protein sequence: CASSHAGLTSYNEQFF.

The V call is TRBV5-1, the J call TRBJ2-3; 10 bases align to TRBD2. The CDR3 consists of 14 residues. After removal of 3 bases from V and 6 bases from J, the junction contained 4 bases not matched to a gene. Germline V gene lookup returns CDR1 SGHRS and CDR2 YFSETQ. CDR3 in DNA: TGCGCCAGCAGCTCAACTAGCGGGAAGGATACGCAGTATTTT. The encoded protein is CASSSTSGKDTQYF.